One sample yielded the 9 T cell receptor beta chains listed below, sequenced in a study of T-cell reconstitution after alpha-beta-depleted transplantation in children. A TCRbeta library incorporating unique molecular identifiers was prepared. TCRdb fed the PCR reads into MiXCR, producing one record per CDR3 protein. The table records 600,000 to 700,000 distinct CDR3 sequences, roughly 17% of them present only once. This specimen was PBMCs from the stem cell graft donor, taken from the stem cell graft. The origin of the receptors is a human donor who donated a stem cell graft to a child with acute myeloid leukemia.

The chain carries TRBV5-1 and TRBJ2-3; D is perhaps TRBD2 (6 bases). V lost 0 bases to trimming and J lost 3 bases, with 14 bases between them. There are 16 residues in the CDR3. Germline V lookup: CDR1 SGHRS, CDR2 YFSETQ. The CDR3 sequence: CASSLAGHRGTDTQYF. The CDR3 DNA reads TGCGCCAGCAGCTTGGCTGGACACCGGGGGACAGATACGCAGTATTTT.

On this clonotype itself: This could be a read error, since a much larger clone is one nucleotide away. The CDR3 DNA reads as TGTGCCAGCAGCTCGACTAGAGGGCGCCGCAATGAGCAGTTCTTC. Translating gives CASSSTRGRRNEQFF. The V and J genes are TRBV13 and TRBJ2-1; TRBD2 might be the D (6 bases). This CDR3 spans 15 amino acids. With 4 bases removed from V and 6 bases from J, the gap between germline ends came to 16 bases. The germline gives CDR1 PRHDT, CDR2 FYEKMQ (reference sequence).

The rearrangement joins TRBV7-3 to TRBJ2-7; D not certain. The CDR3 is 13 amino acids. V was pared by 0 bases and J by 4 bases, with 7 bases between. CDR1 is SGHTA and CDR2 is FQGTGA in the germline V gene. This CDR3 reads CASSLTPTYEQYF. CDR3 DNA: TGTGCCAGCAGCTTAACTCCCACTTACGAGCAGTACTTC.

The table lists this clonotype with a few counts. This chain joins TRBV7-2 and TRBJ2-2; no definite D call. V lost 2 bases and J lost 5, with 15 bases in between. Germline CDR1 SGHTA, CDR2 FQGNSA. CDR3 size: 16 residues. The CDR3 DNA is TGTGCCAGCAGCTTAAACCCTATTGAGAAAACCGGGGAGCTGTTTTTT. It is translated as CASSLNPIEKTGELFF.

This clonotype was seen repeatedly, ten times or more. The chain uses TRBV20-1 and TRBJ2-1, with TRBD2 matching 7 bases. CDR1 is DFQATT and CDR2 is SNEGSKA in the germline V gene (reference sequence). This CDR3 has 15 amino acids. V trimming: 0 bases; J trimming: 8 bases; junction bases outside the gene matches: 10. The chain's CDR3 is CSARDTPGLLDEQFF. The CDR3 bases are TGCAGTGCTAGAGATACACCGGGACTATTAGATGAGCAGTTCTTC.

Many counts were recorded for this clonotype. CDR3 amino acids: CASSLLGGGPYNEQFF. In nucleotides, the CDR3 is TGTGCCAGCAGCTTATTAGGCGGGGGGCCTTACAATGAGCAGTTCTTC. The chain employs TRBV7-9 and TRBJ2-1; 8 bases map to TRBD2. V trimming: 2 bases; J trimming: 4 bases; junction bases outside the gene matches: 7. The CDR3 runs to 16 residues. CDR1 and CDR2 from the germline V gene are SEHNR and FQNEAQ (reference sequence).

V is TRBV12-3 or TRBV12-4 and J is TRBJ2-1; TRBD1 matches 9 bases. J lost 6 bases, V lost 6 bases, and 6 bases had no gene match. The CDR3 is 14 residues long. The CDR3 DNA follows: TGTGCCAGCAGGGCCGGGACAGGGTCCAATGAGCAGTTCTTC. The encoded protein is CASRAGTGSNEQFF.

This clonotype was recorded many times. This chain uses TRBV20-1 with TRBJ2-5, with 10 bases matching TRBD1. The CDR3 sequence is 16 residues long. Germline V lookup: CDR1 DFQATT, CDR2 SNEGSKA (reference sequence). With V trimmed by 6 bases and J by 1 base, 11 bases remained unmatched. CDR3 bases: TGCAGTGCCTTCGACAGGGGGCGCCCCCTCCAAGAGACCCAGTACTTC. This encodes CSAFDRGRPLQETQYF.

The chain joins TRBV24-1 to TRBJ2-5; a weak D match, TRBD2 (5 bases). Deletions cut 2 bases from V and 5 bases from J, with 23 bases between. In germline, CDR1 is KGHDR, CDR2 SFDVKD. The CDR3 has 18 residues. The CDR3 reads CATSDYTRFVPLPETQYF. CDR3 sequence (DNA): TGTGCCACCAGTGATTACACTAGGTTTGTCCCACTCCCGGAGACCCAGTACTTC.